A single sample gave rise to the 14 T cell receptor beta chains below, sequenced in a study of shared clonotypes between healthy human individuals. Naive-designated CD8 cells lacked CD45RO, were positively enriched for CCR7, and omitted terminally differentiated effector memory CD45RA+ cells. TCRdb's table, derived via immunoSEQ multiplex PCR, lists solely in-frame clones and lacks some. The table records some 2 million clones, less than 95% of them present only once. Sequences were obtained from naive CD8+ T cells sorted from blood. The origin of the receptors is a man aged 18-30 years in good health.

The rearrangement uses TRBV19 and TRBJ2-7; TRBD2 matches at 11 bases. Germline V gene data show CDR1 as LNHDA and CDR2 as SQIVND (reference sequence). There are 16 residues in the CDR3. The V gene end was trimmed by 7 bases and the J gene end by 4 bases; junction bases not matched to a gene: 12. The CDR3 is CASTTTSGSPPYEQYF. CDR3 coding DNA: TGTGCCAGTACAACAACTAGCGGGAGCCCCCCATACGAGCAGTACTTC.

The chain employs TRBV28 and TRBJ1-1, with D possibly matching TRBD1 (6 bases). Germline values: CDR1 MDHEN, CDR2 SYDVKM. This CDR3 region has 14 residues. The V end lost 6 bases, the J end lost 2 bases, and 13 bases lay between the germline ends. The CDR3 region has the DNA TGTGCCAGCAGCAAGGGACACGACAACACTGAAGCTTTCTTT. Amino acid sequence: CASSKGHDNTEAFF. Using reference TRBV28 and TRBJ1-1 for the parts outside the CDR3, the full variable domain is DVKVTQSSRYLVKRTGEKVFLECVQDMDHENMFWYRQDPGLGLRLIYFSYDVKMKEKGDIPEGYSVSREKKERFSLILESASTNQTSMYLCASSKGHDNTEAFFGQGTRLTVV.

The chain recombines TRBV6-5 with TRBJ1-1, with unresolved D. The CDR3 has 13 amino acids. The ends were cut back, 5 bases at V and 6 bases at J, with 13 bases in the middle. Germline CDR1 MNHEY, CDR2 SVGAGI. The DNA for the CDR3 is TGTGCCAGCAGTCCCGCCAGCTGGTCTGAAGCTTTCTTT. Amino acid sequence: CASSPASWSEAFF.

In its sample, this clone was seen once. CDR3 sequence: CASSGRQGRSSYNEQFF. The CDR3 DNA reads TGCGCCAGCAGCGGTAGACAGGGACGAAGCTCCTACAATGAGCAGTTCTTC. The V gene is TRBV5-1, the J gene TRBJ2-1, with TRBD1 matching 7 bases. Looked up from germline, CDR1 is SGHRS and CDR2 is YFSETQ. The CDR3 is 17 residues long. Trimming cost V 4 bases and J 0 bases; bases outside gene matches: 10.

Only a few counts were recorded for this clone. The CDR3 DNA sequence: TGTGCCAGCAGCTTAGGGGTGAGCTATGGCTACACCTTC. Amino acids: CASSLGVSYGYTF. The chain carries TRBV28 and TRBJ1-2, with D possibly TRBD1 on 5 matching bases. Trimming removed 6 bases from V and 4 bases from J, with 12 bases in between. Germline loops: CDR1 MDHEN, CDR2 SYDVKM. The CDR3 totals 13 residues.

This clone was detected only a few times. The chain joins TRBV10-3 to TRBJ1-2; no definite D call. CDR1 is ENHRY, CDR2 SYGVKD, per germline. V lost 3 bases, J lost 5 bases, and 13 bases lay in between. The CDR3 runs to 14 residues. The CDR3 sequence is CAISDQSAGYGYTF. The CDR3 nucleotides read TGTGCCATCAGTGACCAGAGCGCGGGTTATGGCTACACCTTC.

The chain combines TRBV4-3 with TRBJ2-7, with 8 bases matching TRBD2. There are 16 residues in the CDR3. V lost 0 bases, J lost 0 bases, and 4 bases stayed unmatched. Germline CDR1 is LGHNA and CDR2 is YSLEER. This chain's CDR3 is CASSQEIAGNSYEQYF. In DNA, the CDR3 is TGCGCCAGCAGCCAAGAAATAGCGGGAAACTCCTACGAGCAGTACTTC.

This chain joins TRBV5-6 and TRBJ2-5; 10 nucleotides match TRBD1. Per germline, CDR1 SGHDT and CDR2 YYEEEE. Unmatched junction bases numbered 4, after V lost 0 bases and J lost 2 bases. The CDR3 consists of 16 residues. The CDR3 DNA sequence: TGTGCCAGCAGCTTGGGGGGACAGGGGTGGCAAGAGACCCAGTACTTC. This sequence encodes CASSLGGQGWQETQYF.

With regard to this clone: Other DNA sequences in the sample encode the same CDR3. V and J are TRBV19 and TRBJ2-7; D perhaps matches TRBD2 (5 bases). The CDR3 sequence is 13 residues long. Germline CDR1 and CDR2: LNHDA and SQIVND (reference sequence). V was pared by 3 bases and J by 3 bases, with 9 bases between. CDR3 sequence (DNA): TGTGCCAGTAGTATTACGGGAAACTACGAGCAGTACTTC. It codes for CASSITGNYEQYF.

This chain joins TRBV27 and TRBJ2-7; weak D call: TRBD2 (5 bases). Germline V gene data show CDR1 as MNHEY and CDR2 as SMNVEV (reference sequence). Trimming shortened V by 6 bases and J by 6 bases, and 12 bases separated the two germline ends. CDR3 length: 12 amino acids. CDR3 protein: CASSSRGFEQYF. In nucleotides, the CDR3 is TGTGCCAGCAGCTCCCGAGGGTTCGAGCAGTACTTC.

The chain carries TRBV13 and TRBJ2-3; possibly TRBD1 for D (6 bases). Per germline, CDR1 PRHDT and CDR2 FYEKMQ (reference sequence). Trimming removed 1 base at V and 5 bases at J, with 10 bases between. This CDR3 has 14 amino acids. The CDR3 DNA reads TGTGCCAGCAGCTTAGACAGGGCTGGAGATACGCAGTATTTT. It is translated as CASSLDRAGDTQYF.

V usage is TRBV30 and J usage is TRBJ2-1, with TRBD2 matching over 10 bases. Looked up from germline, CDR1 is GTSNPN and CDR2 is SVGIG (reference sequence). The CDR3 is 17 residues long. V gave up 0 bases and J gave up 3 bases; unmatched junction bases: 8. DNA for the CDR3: TGTGCCTGGAGTGTACTCCCCCAGCGGGGGGGCTACAATGAGCAGTTCTTC. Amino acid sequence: CAWSVLPQRGGYNEQFF.

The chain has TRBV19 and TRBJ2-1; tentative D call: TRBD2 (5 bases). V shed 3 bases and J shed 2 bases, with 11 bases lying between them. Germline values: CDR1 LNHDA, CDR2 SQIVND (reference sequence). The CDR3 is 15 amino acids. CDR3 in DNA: TGTGCCAGTAGTATTTACCGGGGAGCCTACAATGAGCAGTTCTTC. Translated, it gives CASSIYRGAYNEQFF.

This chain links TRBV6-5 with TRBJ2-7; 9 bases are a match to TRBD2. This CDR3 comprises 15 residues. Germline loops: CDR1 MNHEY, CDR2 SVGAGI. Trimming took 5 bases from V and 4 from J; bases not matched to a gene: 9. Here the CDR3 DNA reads TGTGCCAGCAGTACCGATAGCGGGAGTTCATACGAGCAGTACTTC. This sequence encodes CASSTDSGSSYEQYF.